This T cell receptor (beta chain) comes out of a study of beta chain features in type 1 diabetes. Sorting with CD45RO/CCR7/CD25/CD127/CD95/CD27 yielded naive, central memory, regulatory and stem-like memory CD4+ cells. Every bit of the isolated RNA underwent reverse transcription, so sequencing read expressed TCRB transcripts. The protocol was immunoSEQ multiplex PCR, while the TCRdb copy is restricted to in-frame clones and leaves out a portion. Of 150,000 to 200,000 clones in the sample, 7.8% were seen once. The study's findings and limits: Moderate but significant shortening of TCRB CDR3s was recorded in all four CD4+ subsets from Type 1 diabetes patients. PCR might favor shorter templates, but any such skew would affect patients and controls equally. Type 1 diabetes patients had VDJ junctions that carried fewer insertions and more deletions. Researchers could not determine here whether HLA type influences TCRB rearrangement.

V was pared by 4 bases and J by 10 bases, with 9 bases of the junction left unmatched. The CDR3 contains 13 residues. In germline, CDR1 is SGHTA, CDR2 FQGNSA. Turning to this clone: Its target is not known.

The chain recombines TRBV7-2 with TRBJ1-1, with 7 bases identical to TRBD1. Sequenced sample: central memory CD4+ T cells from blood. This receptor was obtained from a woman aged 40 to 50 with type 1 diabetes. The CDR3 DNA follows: TGTGCCAGCAGCTCAGGGGGACCCGCGGGAGCTTTCTTT. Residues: CASSSGGPAGAFF.